A selection of T cell receptor beta chains follows, all from one sample in a study of radiotherapy plus CTLA-4 blockade in lung cancer. Assay: immunoSEQ multiplex PCR; the TCRdb copy retains only in-frame clones and omits some. This sample has tens of thousands of clones; 60% to 80% occur once, and the top ten carry more than 15%. The sample was peripheral blood, taken from a patient treated with radiotherapy plus ipilimumab. The receptors come from a human donor with non-small cell lung cancer whose response to radiotherapy plus ipilimumab could not be evaluated. Some clones in this sample may be carry-over from other donors' samples. Both conserved end residues are part of each CDR3. Each record gives: V gene, J gene, CDR3 length, CDR3 protein.

>TRBV28|TRBJ1-3|15
CASTSPGGEGNTIYF
>TRBV7-6|TRBJ2-5|13
CASSPGLQETQYF
>TRBV27|TRBJ1-1|14
CASRLRTENTEAFF
>TRBV6-5|TRBJ1-1|14
CASSYLRENTEAFF
>TRBV28|TRBJ1-5|18
CASSLLAGGTAQNQPQHF
>TRBV28|TRBJ2-2|15
CASSLLTGRTGELFF
>TRBV7-9|TRBJ1-4|12
CASSLEPGGLFF
>TRBV4-2|TRBJ2-7|15
CASSQLFGHLYEQYF
>TRBV6-5|TRBJ1-1|14
CASSYSTRARVAFF
>TRBV5-6|-|12
CASSLQGYEQYF
>TRBV10-3|TRBJ1-3|16
CAISEVGGISGNTIYF
>TRBV9|TRBJ1-3|15
CASSSRTGMENTIYF
>TRBV5-4|TRBJ2-7|12
CASSLDTIEQYF
>TRBV5-1|TRBJ1-2|17
CASSYGTVAGSGYGYTF
>TRBV5-6|TRBJ2-3|12
CASSLPQTTQYF
>TRBV4-2|TRBJ2-5|14
CASSLLGGRETQYF
>TRBV5-1|TRBJ1-5|14
CASSPGGINQPQHF
>TRBV5-1|TRBJ2-7|16
CASSLVVGLGSYEQYF
>TRBV11-1|TRBJ2-5|11
CASSEGETQYF
>TRBV28|TRBJ2-1|14
CASKRSEVNNEQFF
>TRBV6-5|TRBJ2-5|12
CASSPGGETQYF
>TRBV6-5|TRBJ1-5|14
CASSDRQGGQPQHF
>TRBV5-4|TRBJ1-2|15
CASSLENRYGYGYTF
>TRBV30|TRBJ1-4|17
CAWTNPTGVATNEKLFF
>TRBV25-1|TRBJ1-6|15
CASSPRDRGNSPLHF